Below, one T cell receptor beta chain is given with its context. Trimming removed 4 bases at V and 0 bases at J, with 12 bases between. Germline-derived CDR1 and CDR2 are SNHLY and FYNNEI. The CDR3 totals 15 residues. The table came from immunoSEQ multiplex PCR; TCRdb's copy has only in-frame clones and leaves some out. The sample holds more than 300,000 clones; 86% are singletons and the top ten take 0.83%. This entry belongs to a study of cytomegalovirus exposure and HLA in healthy donors. V and J are TRBV2 and TRBJ1-2, with D possibly being TRBD1 (6 bases). The sample taken for sequencing was PBMCs. This sequence originates from a young woman in good health and CMV-seronegative. In DNA form, the CDR3 reads TGTGCCAGCAGTGCAGGGGTCGGGGCTAACTATGGCTACACCTTC. As protein: CASSAGVGANYGYTF.